This T cell receptor (beta chain) was identified during a study of blood T cell repertoires in COVID-19. Measured with immunoSEQ multiplex PCR; TCRdb has only the in-frame clones, and not every one. The sample includes about 410,000 clones, more than 80% of them seen just once. The V end was cut by 6 bases, the J end by 2 bases, with 17 bases between. Germline-derived CDR1 and CDR2 are MNHEY and SVGAGI. This CDR3 region has 16 residues. The rearrangement uses TRBV6-5 and TRBJ2-1; D might be TRBD1 (6 bases). Sequences were obtained from peripheral blood. The TCR originated in a woman aged 30 to 39 with active or convalescent COVID-19. CDR3 residues: CASSYDRYAPYNEQFF. The CDR3 nucleotides read TGTGCCAGCAGCTACGACAGGTATGCTCCCTACAATGAGCAGTTCTTC.